This TCR beta chain was retrieved from a study of blood T cell repertoires in COVID-19. Study summary: PBMCs, B-cell-depleted T cells, or T cells provided the cDNA or gDNA that made up the material.

The V and J ends lost 10 bases and 9 bases respectively, with 13 bases between them. Per germline, CDR1 LNHDA and CDR2 SQIVND (reference sequence). The CDR3 spans 11 residues. Per the original methods: Nucleated cell counts were estimated from reference gene primer amplification. Measured with immunoSEQ multiplex PCR; TCRdb has only the in-frame clones, and not every one. V and J calls plus clone size are reproduced from that table; the DNA served to infer D and trimming. This sample carries nearly 350,000 clones, about 86% of them seen once, and the ten largest clones take approximately 3.1%. The sequence came from a man aged 30 to 45 with active or convalescent COVID-19. The gene calls are TRBV19 and TRBJ1-5; weak D call: TRBD1 (6 bases). Sequencing was done on a sample of peripheral blood. CDR3 amino acids: CATGDLRPQHF. CDR3 DNA: TGTGCCACAGGGGACCTAAGGCCCCAGCATTTT.